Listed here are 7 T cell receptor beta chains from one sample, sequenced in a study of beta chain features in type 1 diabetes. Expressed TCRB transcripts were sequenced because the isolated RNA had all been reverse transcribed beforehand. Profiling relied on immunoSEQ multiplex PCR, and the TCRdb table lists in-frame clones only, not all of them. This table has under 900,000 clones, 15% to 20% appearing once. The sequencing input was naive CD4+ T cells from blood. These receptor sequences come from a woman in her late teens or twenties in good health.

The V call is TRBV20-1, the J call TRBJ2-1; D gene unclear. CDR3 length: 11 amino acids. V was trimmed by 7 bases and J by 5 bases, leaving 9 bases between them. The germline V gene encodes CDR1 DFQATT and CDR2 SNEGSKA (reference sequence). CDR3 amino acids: CSVARDNEQFF. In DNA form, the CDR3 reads TGCAGTGTCGCTCGGGACAATGAGCAGTTCTTC.

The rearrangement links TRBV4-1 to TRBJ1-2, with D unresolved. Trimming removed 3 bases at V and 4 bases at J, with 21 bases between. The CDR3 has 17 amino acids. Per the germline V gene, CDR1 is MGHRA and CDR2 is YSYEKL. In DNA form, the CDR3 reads TGCGCCAGCAGCCATCAATTTGGGGAATACCCGAGCTATGGCTACACCTTC. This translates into CASSHQFGEYPSYGYTF.

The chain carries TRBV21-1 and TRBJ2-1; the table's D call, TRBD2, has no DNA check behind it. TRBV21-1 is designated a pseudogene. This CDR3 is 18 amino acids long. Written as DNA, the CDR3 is TGTGCCAGCAGCACTCGGGAGCCCCATGGGGCGCTCTACAATGAGCAGTTCTTC. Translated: CASSTREPHGALYNEQFF.

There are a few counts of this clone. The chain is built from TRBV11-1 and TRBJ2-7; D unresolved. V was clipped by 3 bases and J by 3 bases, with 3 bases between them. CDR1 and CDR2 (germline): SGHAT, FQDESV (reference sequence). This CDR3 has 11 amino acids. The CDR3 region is CASSFHYEQYF. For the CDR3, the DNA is TGTGCCAGCAGCTTCCACTACGAGCAGTACTTC.

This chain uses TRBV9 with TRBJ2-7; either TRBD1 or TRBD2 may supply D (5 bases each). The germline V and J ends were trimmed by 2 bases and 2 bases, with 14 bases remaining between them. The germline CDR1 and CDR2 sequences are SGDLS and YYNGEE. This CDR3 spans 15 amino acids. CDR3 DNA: TGTGCCAGCAGCGTGAGGGGAGACAGAGCCTACGAGCAGTACTTC. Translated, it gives CASSVRGDRAYEQYF.

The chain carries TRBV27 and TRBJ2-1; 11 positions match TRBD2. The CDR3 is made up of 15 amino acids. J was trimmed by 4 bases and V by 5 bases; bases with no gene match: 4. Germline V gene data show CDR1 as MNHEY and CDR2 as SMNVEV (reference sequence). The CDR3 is CASSRGTSGYNEQFF. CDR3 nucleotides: TGTGCCAGCAGTCGAGGGACTAGCGGTTACAATGAGCAGTTCTTC.

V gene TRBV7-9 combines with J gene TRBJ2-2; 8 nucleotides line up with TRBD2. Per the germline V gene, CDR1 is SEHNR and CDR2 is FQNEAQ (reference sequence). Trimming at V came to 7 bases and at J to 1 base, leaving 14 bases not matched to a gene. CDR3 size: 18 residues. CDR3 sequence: CASNPTGREEKNTGELFF. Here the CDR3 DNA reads TGTGCCAGCAACCCGACCGGGAGGGAGGAAAAGAACACCGGGGAGCTGTTTTTT.